A single T cell receptor (beta chain) is shown here with its context. CDR1 SGHNT and CDR2 YYREEE come from the germline V gene (reference sequence). The CDR3 contains 14 residues. The trim removed 0 bases at V and 5 bases at J, leaving 2 bases unmatched. Profiled with immunoSEQ multiplex PCR; TCRdb holds only in-frame clones, not every one. The sample yields a few hundred thousand clones, 65% to 85% seen once. Participant ages covered roughly 18 to 89 years across about 25 US areas. The data were obtained in a study of blood T cell repertoires in COVID-19. The TCR comes from a woman aged 40 to 50 with acute COVID-19. The rearrangement uses TRBV5-4 and TRBJ2-1; 7 bases align to TRBD1. The sequenced sample was PBMCs or T cells enriched from blood (not recorded which). The CDR3 DNA reads TGTGCCAGCAGCTTGGCGGGACAGAACAATGAGCAGTTCTTC. Translation: CASSLAGQNNEQFF.